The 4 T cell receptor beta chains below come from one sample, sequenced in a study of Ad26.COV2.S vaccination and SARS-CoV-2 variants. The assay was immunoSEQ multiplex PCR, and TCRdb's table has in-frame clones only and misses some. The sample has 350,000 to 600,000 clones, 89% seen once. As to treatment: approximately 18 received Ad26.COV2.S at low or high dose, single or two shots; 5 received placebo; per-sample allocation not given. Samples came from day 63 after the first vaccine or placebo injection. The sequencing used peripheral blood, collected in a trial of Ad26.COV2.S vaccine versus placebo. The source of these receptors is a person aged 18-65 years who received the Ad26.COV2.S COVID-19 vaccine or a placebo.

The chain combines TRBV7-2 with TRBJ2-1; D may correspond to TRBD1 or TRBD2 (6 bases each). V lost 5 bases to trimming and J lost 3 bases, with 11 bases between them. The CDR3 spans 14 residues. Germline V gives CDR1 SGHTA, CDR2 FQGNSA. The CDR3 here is CASSPRDNYNEQFF. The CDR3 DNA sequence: TGTGCCAGCAGCCCGCGGGACAACTACAATGAGCAGTTCTTC.

CDR3 residues: CASSVGGGPRDTQYF. The DNA for the CDR3 is TGTGCCAGCAGCGTAGGGGGAGGGCCTAGGGATACGCAGTATTTT. The chain joins TRBV9 to TRBJ2-3, with 7 bases lining up with TRBD2. The CDR3 is 15 residues long. Per germline, CDR1 SGDLS and CDR2 YYNGEE. The V gene end was trimmed by 0 bases and the J gene end by 6 bases; junction bases not matched to a gene: 7.

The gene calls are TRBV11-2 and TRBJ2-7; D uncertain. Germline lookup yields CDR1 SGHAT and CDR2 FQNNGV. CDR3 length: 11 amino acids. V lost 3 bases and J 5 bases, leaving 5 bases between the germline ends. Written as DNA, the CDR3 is TGTGCCAGCAGCTTCAGTAACGAGCAGTACTTC. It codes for CASSFSNEQYF.

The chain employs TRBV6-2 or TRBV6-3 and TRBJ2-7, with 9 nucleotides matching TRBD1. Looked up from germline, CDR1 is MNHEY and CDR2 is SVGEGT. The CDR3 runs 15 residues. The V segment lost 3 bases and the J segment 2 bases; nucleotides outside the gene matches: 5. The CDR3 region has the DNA TGTGCCAGCAGTTATCCGGGACAGGGACCCTACGAGCAGTACTTC. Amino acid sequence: CASSYPGQGPYEQYF.